This T cell receptor (beta chain) was sequenced in a study of molecular identifiers for immune sequencing clone quantification. TCRdb reprocessed the PCR reads via MiXCR and lists one record per CDR3 protein. The data contain 40,000 to 50,000 distinct CDR3 sequences, under 25% of them singletons. There are 15 residues in the CDR3. V lost 1 base, J lost 6 bases, and 6 bases stayed unmatched. Germline CDR1 reads GTSNPN; CDR2 reads SVGIG (reference sequence). This clonotype was detected ten times or more. The receptor comes from a human donor in good health. Some libraries in this study had Jurkat cell RNA spiked in. This rearrangement joins TRBV30 to TRBJ2-3; 11 nucleotides agree with TRBD2. The sequenced sample was naive CD8+ T cells from blood, with Jurkat cell RNA spiked in. The subset denotes: FACS-sorted CD8+CD4-CCR7+CD45RA+ naive T cells. CDR3 protein: CAWSGLAGSADTQYF. The CDR3 DNA is TGTGCCTGGAGTGGACTAGCGGGGTCTGCGGATACGCAGTATTTT.